A single T cell receptor beta chain is shown here with its context. This clone has just one count. The antigen this receptor binds is unknown. No quality values exist for individual bases; no much larger clone is one base distant. The source of the sample is a study of T cell changes during pregnancy in multiple sclerosis (dated by TCRdb to between 2017 and 2020). About the investigation overall: In women with multiple sclerosis, the researchers looked at how the T cell repertoire shifted as pregnancy progressed.

Reading the germline V gene gives CDR1 MNHNS and CDR2 SASEGT. Spanning cysteine to phenylalanine, the CDR3 consists of 13 amino acids. Only the CDR3 region is kept as DNA, spanning 39 bases read in frame from base 1. Cut back by 7 bases and 7 bases, the V and J ends lie 16 bases apart. Receptor amplification or capture employed the immunoSEQ multiplex PCR assay. TCRdb mirrors the immuneACCESS table, restricted to in-frame sequences. Some clones are absent from its copies; in checked studies, under half trace to an unresolved V gene, and the reason for the others is unknown. Within this sample are 50,000 to 75,000 clones, with roughly nine tenths of them counted one time only. The ten largest make up 3% to 3.5% of the sample.

This specimen consisted of peripheral blood, obtained in the first trimester of pregnancy. The TCR sequence derives from a female donor in good health, enrolled as a control in a pregnancy study. The V and J genes are TRBV6-1 and TRBJ1-2, with TRBD1 perhaps the D gene, on 5 matching bases. The bases read TGTGCCAGCACCTCCCGGGGGGATGGTGGCTACACCTTC. Its protein reads: CASTSRGDGGYTF.